This is a list of T cell receptor beta chains from one sample in a study of cytomegalovirus exposure and HLA in healthy donors. Method: immunoSEQ multiplex PCR; TCRdb's copy keeps in-frame clones and lacks some. Of about 140,000 clones listed, approximately 80% are singletons. Input material: PBMCs. The receptors stem from a man aged 35 to 55 in good health and CMV-seronegative. Each CDR3 is given with its conserved first and last residue. Fields, in order: V gene, CDR3 length, CDR3 protein.

>TRBV30|14
CAWSLDRSQETQYF
>TRBV18|15
CASSPNQDISYEQYF
>TRBV6-5|15
CASRARGGSADTQYF
>TRBV15|16
CATSRPGQGVNTEAFF
>TRBV9|18
CASSVGNGVQFPQNIQYF
>TRBV7-9|16
CASSLERQGYSYEQYF
>TRBV4-2|14
CASSQDIRTDTQYF
>TRBV2|13
CASSKDGDYGYTF
>TRBV9|18
CASSVLSGVAGGGNEQFF
>TRBV11-3|15
CASSLGSGEVETQYF
>TRBV14|17
CASSQGGWADRQNSQYF
>TRBV6-1|14
CASVPGLAFYEQYF
>TRBV27|16
CASSLGGGPSNQPQHF